These 22 T cell receptor beta chains share one sample of origin, sequenced in a study of T cell repertoires in cytomegalovirus infection. TCRdb reanalysed the reads using MiXCR and keeps one entry per CDR3 protein. The sample yields some 700,000 distinct CDR3 sequences, about 40% seen once. The specimen was PBMCs. The receptor source for this set is a human donor in good health (CMV status not recorded). Some clones in this sample may be carry-over from other donors' samples.

This clonotype was seen only a few times. The gene calls are TRBV19 and TRBJ2-2; no clear D gene. The CDR3 covers 16 residues. CDR1 and CDR2 (germline): LNHDA, SQIVND (reference sequence). V lost 0 bases, J lost 7 bases, and 15 bases lay in between. The CDR3 bases are TGTGCCAGTAGTATAGATCATCGGTCAAAGGGCGGGGAGCTGTTTTTT. As protein: CASSIDHRSKGGELFF.

This clonotype was recorded once. The genes are TRBV27 and TRBJ1-2, with D unresolved. The CDR3 contains 14 residues. Between the trimmed V and J ends, which lost 0 bases and 1 base, there was a span of 6 bases. The germline V gene encodes CDR1 MNHEY and CDR2 SMNVEV (reference sequence). CDR3 protein: CASSLSADNYGYTF. The CDR3 DNA is TGTGCCAGCAGTTTATCTGCAGATAACTATGGCTACACCTTC.

This clonotype was detected only a few times. The chain employs TRBV28 and TRBJ1-1, with a weak D call TRBD1 (6 bases). From germline, CDR1 is MDHEN and CDR2 SYDVKM. V lost 8 bases and J lost 4, with 11 bases in between. The CDR3 sequence is 12 residues long. Written as DNA, the CDR3 is TGTGCCAGCCTAGGGGGATCCACTGAAGCTTTCTTT. This translates into CASLGGSTEAFF.

The rearrangement uses TRBV7-3 and TRBJ2-1; D perhaps matches TRBD2 (5 bases). This CDR3 has 14 residues. Trimming removed 2 bases at V and 8 bases at J, with 13 bases between. The germline gives CDR1 SGHTA, CDR2 FQGTGA. The chain's CDR3 is CASSLGPGLDEQFF. The CDR3 DNA sequence: TGTGCCAGCAGCTTAGGACCGGGGTTGGATGAGCAGTTCTTC.

This clonotype has only a few counts. The chain is built from TRBV7-2 and TRBJ1-2, with 10 bases that match TRBD1. This CDR3 comprises 18 residues. CDR1 and CDR2 from the germline V gene are SGHTA and FQGNSA. V gave up 2 bases and J gave up 0 bases; unmatched junction bases: 9. The CDR3 spells CASSLKWGTGASNYGYTF. The CDR3 DNA sequence: TGTGCCAGCAGCTTAAAGTGGGGGACAGGGGCATCTAACTATGGCTACACCTTC.

This clonotype has more than one count but fewer than ten. The chain uses TRBV7-3 and TRBJ2-5; D gene ambiguous. CDR1 is SGHTA and CDR2 is FQGTGA in the germline V gene. V lost 2 bases, J lost 2 bases, and 12 bases lay in between. The CDR3 extends over 15 amino acids. CDR3 coding DNA: TGTGCCAGCAGCTTAGGTAACCCGGGTCAAGAGACCCAGTACTTC. The encoded protein is CASSLGNPGQETQYF. Combining the CDR3 with reference TRBV7-3 and TRBJ2-5 gives the whole variable domain GAGVSQTPSNKVTEKGKYVELRCDPISGHTALYWYRQSLGQGPEFLIYFQGTGAADDSGLPNDRFFAVRPEGSVSTLKIQRTERGDSAVYLCASSLGNPGQETQYFGPGTRLLVL.

The DNA for the CDR3 is TGTGCCAGCAGCCAACCTGTTTACAGGGACACTGAAGCTTTCTTT. Its translation: CASSQPVYRDTEAFF. This chain links TRBV4-2 with TRBJ1-1; D might be TRBD1 (6 bases). CDR3 length: 15 residues. Trimming pared 2 bases from V and 3 bases from J, leaving 13 bases between. Germline CDR1 LGHNA, CDR2 YNFKEQ.

As for this clonotype: At one of its ends the junction is not consistent with the germline gene, which may arise from a read error. The V and J genes are TRBV4-1 and TRBJ2-4; maybe TRBD1 (6 bases). CDR3 length: 16 amino acids. From germline, CDR1 is MGHRA and CDR2 YSYEKL. DNA for the CDR3: TGTGCCAGCAGCCAAGATAGACGGGGCTCAGGGGACATTCAGTACTTC. It codes for CASSQDRRGSGDIQYF.

Only a few counts were recorded for this clonotype. V is TRBV19 and J is TRBJ2-2; 7 bases agree with TRBD2. The CDR3 runs 14 residues. The trim removed 10 bases at V and 4 bases at J, leaving 9 bases unmatched. The germline V gene encodes CDR1 LNHDA and CDR2 SQIVND (reference sequence). The CDR3 nucleotides are TGTGCCACCTCTTTGGGGGGGACCACCGGGGAGCTGTTTTTT. As protein: CATSLGGTTGELFF.

This clonotype was observed at least ten times. V usage is TRBV7-2 and J usage is TRBJ2-1, with D maybe TRBD1 (5 bases). The CDR3 contains 16 residues. Germline CDR1 SGHTA, CDR2 FQGNSA. Trimming took off 5 bases at V and 0 bases at J, with 14 bases between the two ends. CDR3 coding DNA: TGTGCCAGCAGCCCCTGGGGCAGCTCCTCCTACAATGAGCAGTTCTTC. It is translated as CASSPWGSSSYNEQFF.

This clonotype showed up just once. The chain links TRBV7-8 to TRBJ1-1; D is perhaps TRBD1 (6 bases). Germline V gene data show CDR1 as SGHVS and CDR2 as FQNEAQ. The CDR3 sequence is 15 residues long. Trimming left V 4 bases short and J 6 bases short, with 18 bases between. The CDR3 nucleotides are TGTGCCAGCAGCTACCGCAGGGGAGGATCGGCTGAAGCTTTCTTT. It yields the protein CASSYRRGGSAEAFF. The full variable domain, its missing parts supplied by reference TRBV7-8 and TRBJ1-1, is GAGVSQSPRYKVAKRGQDVALRCDPISGHVSLFWYQQALGQGPEFLTYFQNEAQLDKSGLPSDRFFAERPEGSVSTLKIQRTQQEDSAVYLCASSYRRGGSAEAFFGQGTRLTVV.

This clonotype has just a few counts. The chain is built from TRBV19 and TRBJ2-3; unclear D gene. Germline V gene lookup returns CDR1 LNHDA and CDR2 SQIVND (reference sequence). Trimming took off 7 bases at V and 2 bases at J, with 10 bases between the two ends. This CDR3 spans 13 amino acids. The CDR3 sequence is CASTPDPTDTQYF. CDR3 DNA sequence: TGTGCCAGTACCCCGGACCCCACAGATACGCAGTATTTT.

This clonotype was counted a few times. The chain has TRBV20-1 and TRBJ1-1, with D possibly matching TRBD1 (5 bases). CDR3 length: 11 residues. V lost 3 bases, J lost 3 bases, and 5 bases lay in between. The germline V gene has CDR1 DFQATT and CDR2 SNEGSKA (reference sequence). The CDR3 sequence is CSARGDTEAFF. Written as DNA, the CDR3 is TGCAGTGCTAGGGGGGACACTGAAGCTTTCTTT.

A note on this clonotype: A read error may produce the germline difference seen at one junction end. The V gene is TRBV28, the J gene TRBJ1-1, with a weak D call TRBD1 (6 bases). In germline, CDR1 is MDHEN, CDR2 SYDVKM. This CDR3 region has 12 residues. CDR3 region: CASIVGARESFF. CDR3 nucleotide sequence: TGTGCCAGCATTGTGGGGGCGCGTGAATCTTTCTTT.

The chain has TRBV2 and TRBJ2-5, with 9 bases that match TRBD2. The V gene end was trimmed by 2 bases and the J gene end by 2 bases; junction bases not matched to a gene: 9. The CDR3 is 17 amino acids. CDR1 and CDR2 from the germline V gene are SNHLY and FYNNEI. The CDR3: CASSETSRLAEQETQYF. The CDR3, as DNA: TGTGCCAGCAGTGAAACCTCTAGACTAGCGGAACAAGAGACCCAGTACTTC. The full variable domain, its missing parts supplied by reference TRBV2 and TRBJ2-5, is EPEVTQTPSHQVTQMGQEVILRCVPISNHLYFYWYRQILGQKVEFLVSFYNNEISEKSEIFDDQFSVERPDGSNFTLKIRSTKLEDSAMYFCASSETSRLAEQETQYFGPGTRLLVL.

CDR3 nucleotides: TGTGCGCTCGGCGAGGGCACAGATACGCAGTATTTT. It encodes CALGEGTDTQYF. The chain employs TRBV28 and TRBJ2-3; D unresolved. Per the germline V gene, CDR1 is MDHEN and CDR2 is SYDVKM. This CDR3 contains 12 residues.

This clonotype was seen repeatedly, ten times or more. The chain uses TRBV28 and TRBJ2-1; D call uncertain. Trimming shortened V by 8 bases and J by 7 bases, and 30 bases separated the two germline ends. The CDR3 loop spans 18 amino acids. Germline CDR1 is MDHEN and CDR2 is SYDVKM. CDR3 loop: CASFDLEPNRRLSNEQFF. CDR3 nucleotide sequence: TGTGCCAGCTTCGACCTCGAACCGAACCGGCGCTTGAGTAATGAGCAGTTCTTC. Together with reference TRBV28 and TRBJ2-1, the CDR3 gives the full variable domain: DVKVTQSSRYLVKRTGEKVFLECVQDMDHENMFWYRQDPGLGLRLIYFSYDVKMKEKGDIPEGYSVSREKKERFSLILESASTNQTSMYLCASFDLEPNRRLSNEQFFGPGTRLTVL.

Turning to this clonotype: Since no conserved phenylalanine or tryptophan closes the CDR3, a read error is the likely cause. The V and J genes are TRBV28 and TRBJ1-1; the D is unclear. CDR3 length equals 12 residues. Germline loops: CDR1 MDHEN, CDR2 SYDVKM. V dropped 10 bases and J dropped 2 bases, with 11 bases sitting between them. The CDR3 here is CATCRGNTEAFC. The DNA for the CDR3 is TGTGCCACCTGCCGCGGTAACACTGAAGCTTTCTGT.

The chain employs TRBV7-9 and TRBJ2-3; the match to TRBD2 covers 8 bases. The germline V gene has CDR1 SEHNR and CDR2 FQNEAQ (reference sequence). V shed 1 base and J 3 bases; nucleotides not matched to a gene: 9. This CDR3 has 17 residues. The CDR3 sequence: CASSLGRIAGITDTQYF. DNA of the CDR3: TGTGCCAGCAGCTTAGGTCGGATAGCGGGAATAACAGATACGCAGTATTTT.

The chain employs TRBV6-1 and TRBJ2-7; D unresolved. V lost 8 bases and J 3 bases, leaving 26 bases between the germline ends. CDR1 MNHNS and CDR2 SASEGT come from the germline V gene. The CDR3 spans 17 residues. Here the CDR3 DNA reads TGTGCCAGCCCCCCCCTGTCAGGTATTTCGATGGACTACGAGCAGTACTTC. Its translation: CASPPLSGISMDYEQYF.

In this sample, this clonotype turned up once. Sequence at one end of the junction differs from germline and may be a read error. The chain has TRBV28 and TRBJ1-1, with 9 bases aligning to TRBD1. This CDR3 has 14 residues. Germline V lookup: CDR1 MDHEN, CDR2 SYDVKM. Here the CDR3 reads CASSSGQGNTEALF. The CDR3 DNA reads as TGTGCCAGCAGTTCCGGACAGGGGAACACTGAAGCTTTATTT.

This clonotype was counted once. The chain uses TRBV18 and TRBJ1-5; no definite D call. CDR3 size: 15 residues. Per germline, CDR1 KGHSH and CDR2 LQKENI. V was cut by 3 bases and J by 3 bases, with 12 bases left in between. The CDR3 nucleotides are TGTGCCAGCTCACCCGGTGGGCACCCCAATCAGCCCCAGCATTTT. The encoded protein is CASSPGGHPNQPQHF.